A single sample gave rise to the 11 T cell receptor beta chains below, sequenced in a study of molecular identifiers for immune sequencing clone quantification. A single record per CDR3 protein comes from TCRdb applying MiXCR to the PCR reads. The sample includes more than 450,000 distinct CDR3 sequences, about a fifth of them seen just once. Sample: naive CD8+ T cells from blood, with Jurkat cell RNA spiked in. This sample's subset: FACS-sorted CD8+CD4-CCR7+CD45RA+ naive T cells. The receptors originated from a human donor in good health. Some libraries in this study had Jurkat cell RNA spiked in.

Ten or more counts support this clonotype. The chain has TRBV18 and TRBJ2-3, with TRBD2 matching over 8 bases. In germline, CDR1 is KGHSH, CDR2 LQKENI. The CDR3 is 13 residues long. CDR3 DNA: TGTGCTGCGGGGGGAGACCGCACAGATACGCAGTATTTT. Translation: CAAGGDRTDTQYF. The complete variable domain, with remaining parts taken from reference TRBV18 and TRBJ2-3, reads NAGVMQNPRHLVRRRGQEARLRCSPMKGHSHVYWYRQLPEEGLKFMVYLQKENIIDESGMPKERFSAEFPKEGPSILRIQQVVRGDSAAYFCAAGGDRTDTQYFGPGTRLTVL.

This clonotype was seen at least ten times. The V call is TRBV3-1, the J call TRBJ1-6; D call uncertain. Germline-derived CDR1 and CDR2 are LGHDT and YNNKEL (reference sequence). The CDR3 has 11 residues. Deletions cut 3 bases from V and 6 bases from J, with 0 bases between. CDR3 bases: TGTGCCAGCAGCCATAATTCACCCCTCCACTTT. Encoded protein: CASSHNSPLHF.

The chain uses TRBV5-6 and TRBJ2-1; D is uncertain. Germline V lookup: CDR1 SGHDT, CDR2 YYEEEE. The CDR3 sequence is 13 residues long. Between the trimmed V and J ends, which lost 2 bases and 10 bases, there was a span of 13 bases. DNA of the CDR3: TGTGCCAGCAGCTTAGGCAATACAATGGAGCAGTTCTTC. Amino acids: CASSLGNTMEQFF. Full variable domain (missing parts from reference TRBV5-6 and TRBJ2-1): DAGVTQSPTHLIKTRGQQVTLRCSPKSGHDTVSWYQQALGQGPQFIFQYYEEEERQRGNFPDRFSGHQFPNYSSELNVNALLLGDSALYLCASSLGNTMEQFFGPGTRLTVL.

A remark on this clonotype: A read error is possible here, since a much larger clone lies one base away. The chain couples TRBV7-9 to TRBJ2-5; D perhaps matches TRBD2 (5 bases). This CDR3 comprises 15 residues. The germline gives CDR1 SEHNR, CDR2 FQNEAQ (reference sequence). Written as DNA, the CDR3 is TGTGCCAGCAGCTTAGTAACTAGGAACCTAGAGACCCGGTACTTC. This encodes CASSLVTRNLETRYF.

This clonotype was detected a few times. This chain connects TRBV25-1 to TRBJ2-3, with 7 bases identical to TRBD2. CDR3 length: 17 residues. J lost 3 bases, V lost 2 bases, and 11 bases had no gene match. Germline CDR1 is MGHDK and CDR2 is SYGVNS. The CDR3, as DNA: TGTGCCAGCAGTGAAGAATGGACGGGAGGAGGGACAGATACGCAGTATTTT. It codes for CASSEEWTGGGTDTQYF.

The CDR3 loop is CASSIAGYNEAFF. The CDR3, as DNA: TGTGCCAGTAGTATTGCAGGGTATAATGAAGCTTTCTTT. The chain has TRBV19 and TRBJ1-1, with a tentative D call TRBD1 (5 bases). Germline lookup yields CDR1 LNHDA and CDR2 SQIVND (reference sequence). Deletions cut 3 bases from V and 7 bases from J, with 12 bases between. The CDR3 runs to 13 residues.

This chain connects TRBV4-2 to TRBJ2-1; D could derive from TRBD1 or TRBD2 (5 bases each). V was clipped by 0 bases and J by 0 bases, with 9 bases between them. The CDR3 has 16 residues. Germline assignment: CDR1 LGHNA and CDR2 YNFKEQ. Here the CDR3 reads CASSQDEGTSYNEQFF. CDR3 nucleotide sequence: TGTGCCAGCAGCCAAGACGAGGGGACCTCCTACAATGAGCAGTTCTTC.

This clonotype was picked up a small number of times. The rearrangement joins TRBV6-5 to TRBJ2-4, with D unresolved. Looked up from germline, CDR1 is MNHEY and CDR2 is SVGAGI. The CDR3 is 15 amino acids. Trimming cost V 6 bases and J 0 bases, with 12 bases left between them. CDR3 region: CASRPVPLAKNIQYF. The CDR3 DNA reads as TGTGCCAGCAGGCCAGTTCCGTTAGCCAAAAACATTCAGTACTTC.

In this sample, this clonotype turned up many times. The rearrangement uses TRBV10-3 and TRBJ2-6, with D unclear. Trimming cost V 4 bases and J 7 bases, with 11 bases left between them. The CDR3 consists of 14 residues. CDR1 and CDR2 (germline): ENHRY, SYGVKD. CDR3 amino acids: CAISANPGANVLTF. The CDR3 coding sequence is TGTGCCATCAGTGCCAACCCAGGAGCCAACGTCCTGACTTTC.

This clonotype has just a few counts. The chain carries TRBV27 and TRBJ2-3, with a possible D match to TRBD2 (5 bases). This CDR3 has 16 residues. Germline assignment: CDR1 MNHEY and CDR2 SMNVEV (reference sequence). V gave up 3 bases and J gave up 3 bases, with 16 bases separating them. The CDR3 reads CASSLAGYGVTDTQYF. CDR3 in DNA: TGTGCCAGCAGTTTGGCCGGGTACGGGGTTACAGATACGCAGTATTTT.

This clonotype was seen a few times. The chain links TRBV9 to TRBJ2-3; unclear D gene. The CDR3 totals 16 residues. V was cut by 4 bases and J by 2 bases, with 17 bases left in between. CDR1 and CDR2 (germline): SGDLS, YYNGEE. This CDR3 reads CASSNGRDLYTDTQYF. The CDR3 coding sequence is TGTGCCAGCAGCAACGGTCGTGACCTCTACACAGATACGCAGTATTTT.